This is a list of T cell receptor beta chains from one sample in a study of blood T cell repertoires in COVID-19. The assay was immunoSEQ multiplex PCR, and TCRdb's table has in-frame clones only and misses some. The table lists roughly 130,000 clones, roughly 90% of them singletons. What was sequenced was peripheral blood. These receptors came from a human donor with COVID-19, enrolled during active disease. The donor label of this sample is uncertain. CDR3s include the opening cysteine and the closing phenylalanine or tryptophan. Fields, in order: CDR3 length, clone size, D gene, J gene, V gene, CDR3 DNA, CDR3 protein. A D gene is named only where the DNA matches it firmly. Where a row states a size, it is once, few, many or the class of an expanded clone; other rows omit it.

16	NA	TRBD2	TRBJ2-3	TRBV3-1/TRBV3-2	TGTGCCAGCAGCAGACGACTAGCGGTTACGCAAGATACGCAGTATTTT	CASSRRLAVTQDTQYF
17	NA	NA	TRBJ1-1	TRBV2	TGTGCCAGCAGTGAAGCGCTTCGGGGCAGGGGGAACACTGAAGCTTTCTTT	CASSEALRGRGNTEAFF
13	NA	TRBD2	TRBJ2-1	TRBV13	TGTGCCAGCAGCACCCAGCCTAGCGGGGAGCAGTTCTTC	CASSTQPSGEQFF
15	NA	TRBD1	TRBJ2-7	TRBV6-6	TGTGCCAGCAGTTCCCCTCGGGACAGGGGAGGCGAGCAGTACTTC	CASSSPRDRGGEQYF
14	few	NA	TRBJ1-4	TRBV5-4	TGTGCCAGCAGCTCGGGCATAGAGGGAGAAAAACTGTTTTTT	CASSSGIEGEKLFF
14	NA	NA	TRBJ1-5	TRBV5-1	TGCGCCAGCACCCCTGGCCAGGGAAGTAAGCCCCAGCATTTT	CASTPGQGSKPQHF
15	NA	NA	TRBJ1-2	TRBV19	TGTGCCAGTAGTCCCCGTCGGGAGACACCTTATGGCTACACCTTC	CASSPRRETPYGYTF
15	NA	NA	TRBJ2-7	TRBV5-4	TGTGCCAGCAGAGCCGGTGGGTCTTCGAGGGCCGAGCAGTACTTC	CASRAGGSSRAEQYF
14	NA	TRBD1	TRBJ1-4	TRBV27	TGTGCCAGCAGTCCATGGACAGGGGAGGAAAAACTGTTTTTT	CASSPWTGEEKLFF
17	NA	TRBD2	TRBJ2-1	TRBV18	TGTGCCAGCTCACCACGGCCCGGGGGGGTGGCCTACAATGAGCAGTTCTTC	CASSPRPGGVAYNEQFF
15	NA	NA	TRBJ1-1	TRBV3-1/TRBV3-2	TGTGCCAGCAGCCAAGCGGCGGGATACAACGCTGAAGCTTTCTTT	CASSQAAGYNAEAFF
12	NA	NA	TRBJ2-7	TRBV7-9	TGTGCCAGCAGCCCAGACACCTACGAGCAGTACTTC	CASSPDTYEQYF
14	NA	NA	TRBJ2-1	TRBV19	TGTGCCAGTAGTCCCCGAGAGGTTTACAATGAGCAGTTCTTC	CASSPREVYNEQFF
13	NA	TRBD1	TRBJ1-6	TRBV9	TGTGCCAGCAATCCAGGGGGCTATTCACCCCTCCACTTT	CASNPGGYSPLHF
18	NA	TRBD1	TRBJ1-1	TRBV19	TGTGCCAGTAGTATTCGACCGGGGACAGGGCGGTTTAGGACTGAAGCTTTCTTT	CASSIRPGTGRFRTEAFF
18	NA	TRBD1	TRBJ2-7	TRBV5-1	TGCGCCAGCAGCTTGGTAGGCCTCACAGGGACAGAGTCCTACGAGCAGTACTTC	CASSLVGLTGTESYEQYF
15	NA	TRBD1	TRBJ2-7	TRBV6-5	TGTGCCAGCAGCGTGCCGGGACAGAACCCCTACGAGCAGTACTTC	CASSVPGQNPYEQYF
15	NA	TRBD2	TRBJ2-1	TRBV5-1	TGCGCCAGCAGCTTTACTAGCGGGAGCGGGCATGAGCAGTTCTTC	CASSFTSGSGHEQFF
15	NA	NA	TRBJ2-2	TRBV3-1/TRBV3-2	TGTGCCAGCAGCCAAGAGGGGACTGGCACCGGGGAGCTGTTTTTT	CASSQEGTGTGELFF
15	NA	TRBD2	TRBJ2-7	TRBV6-5	TGTGCCAGCAGTTCCACGACTAGCGGGGCCTTCGAGCAGTACTTC	CASSSTTSGAFEQYF
19	NA	TRBD2	TRBJ2-1	TRBV6-6	TGTGCCAGCAGTCCGACCGGGACTAGCGGGAGTTTGGGCCTGGATGAGCAGTTCTTC	CASSPTGTSGSLGLDEQFF
14	NA	NA	TRBJ2-7	TRBV21-1	TGTGCCAGCAGCACTCAGGGGAGCTCCTACGAGCAGTACTTC	CASSTQGSSYEQYF
15	NA	TRBD2	TRBJ2-1	TRBV28	TGTGCCAGCAGTTATAGCGGGGGCTTTAGCAATGAGCAGTTCTTC	CASSYSGGFSNEQFF
16	few	TRBD2	TRBJ2-3	TRBV7-9	TGTGCCAGCAGCCTTGTAGCGGGGGGAAGTCTAAATACGCAGTATTTT	CASSLVAGGSLNTQYF
14	NA	TRBD1	TRBJ2-3	TRBV7-3	TGTGCCAGCAGCACCGGGACAGGGACAGATACGCAGTATTTT	CASSTGTGTDTQYF
13	NA	TRBD2	TRBJ2-7	TRBV27	TGTGCCAGCAGTTGGACTAGCGGCTACGAGCAGTACTTC	CASSWTSGYEQYF
14	NA	NA	TRBJ2-5	TRBV15	TGTGCCACCAGCAGAGATGGGGAGGAAGAGACCCAGTACTTC	CATSRDGEEETQYF
13	NA	NA	TRBJ2-5	TRBV5-1	TGCGCCAGCGGCTCAGGGCGGGGAGAGACCCAGTACTTC	CASGSGRGETQYF
12	NA	NA	TRBJ2-7	TRBV12-3/TRBV12-4	TGTGCCAGCAGTTTATGGCGGTTCGAGCAGTACTTC	CASSLWRFEQYF
13	NA	NA	TRBJ2-2	TRBV2	TGTGCCAGCACCCCCTCGCGGACCGGGGAGCTGTTTTTT	CASTPSRTGELFF
18	NA	TRBD1	TRBJ2-7	TRBV7-9	TGTGCCAGCAGCGCCGAGACAGGGGAGGTAGTACCATACTACGAGCAGTACTTC	CASSAETGEVVPYYEQYF
14	NA	NA	TRBJ2-7	TRBV2	TGTGCCAGCAGTGAGCAGGGCCCGACCTACGAGCAGTACTTC	CASSEQGPTYEQYF
14	NA	TRBD1	TRBJ1-1	TRBV6-5	TGTGCCAGCAGTTACCGACAGGGGGCAACTGAAGCTTTCTTT	CASSYRQGATEAFF
16	NA	TRBD1	TRBJ1-1	TRBV19	TGTGCCAGTAGAACGGACAGGGGACCCATGTCTGGTGAAGCTTTCTTT	CASRTDRGPMSGEAFF
16	NA	NA	TRBJ2-7	TRBV18	TGTGCCAGCTCACCAAAAGGACAGCCTCGCTCCTACGAGCAGTACTTC	CASSPKGQPRSYEQYF
13	NA	NA	TRBJ2-1	TRBV4-2	TGTGCCAGCAGCCAAGGTAGATCCAATGAGCAGTTCTTC	CASSQGRSNEQFF
16	once	NA	TRBJ1-2	TRBV7-6	TGTGCCAGCAGCCCAACCCACACACAGATAAACTATGGCTACACCTTC	CASSPTHTQINYGYTF
15	NA	NA	TRBJ1-2	TRBV7-9	TGTGCCAGCAGCTTAGCTGGGGCCAGAAACTATGGCTACACCTTC	CASSLAGARNYGYTF
16	NA	TRBD1	TRBJ1-5	TRBV24-1	TGTGCCACCAGTGACTCTACAGGGGCTGGCAATCAGCCCCAGCATTTT	CATSDSTGAGNQPQHF
15	NA	NA	TRBJ2-1	TRBV5-1	TGCGCCAGCAGCCTAGGTATCCTCTCTAAGCGGGACAAGTTCTTC	CASSLGILSKRDKFF
15	NA	TRBD1	TRBJ2-7	TRBV7-8	TGTGCCAGCAGCTTAGGGACAGGGTGGTCCTACGAGCAGTACTTC	CASSLGTGWSYEQYF
14	once	NA	TRBJ1-2	TRBV6-1	TGTGCCAGCAGTGAACCGGGCAGGGTTGGTGGCTACACCTTC	CASSEPGRVGGYTF
16	NA	TRBD1	TRBJ2-7	TRBV5-4	TGTGCCAGCAGCCCCCAGAGTACAGGGGCCTCCTACGAGCAGTACTTC	CASSPQSTGASYEQYF
18	NA	NA	TRBJ1-4	TRBV15	TGTGCCACCAGCAGAGATGGGGGAGGGGATACAACTAATGAAAAACTGTTTTTT	CATSRDGGGDTTNEKLFF
14	NA	TRBD1	TRBJ1-6	TRBV23-1	TGCGCCAGCAGACGGACAGGGTCGAATTCACCCCTCCACTTT	CASRRTGSNSPLHF
18	NA	NA	TRBJ1-1	TRBV5-4	TGTGCCAGCAGCCCGCCGCCGGGGGGGCGAGTTAGAAACACTGAAGCTTTCTTT	CASSPPPGGRVRNTEAFF
15	NA	NA	TRBJ1-6	TRBV5-4	TGTGCCAGCAGCTTGAACTCAGGGGATAATTCACCCCTCCACTTT	CASSLNSGDNSPLHF
15	NA	TRBD2	TRBJ2-5	TRBV18	TGTGCCAGCTCACCCGCGGGAGACCGGGATGAGACCCAGTACTTC	CASSPAGDRDETQYF
14	NA	NA	TRBJ1-3	TRBV7-2	TGTGCCAGCAGCCCGCAGGGGTCTGGAAACACCATATATTTT	CASSPQGSGNTIYF
13	NA	NA	TRBJ1-1	TRBV25-1	TGTGCCTGCGCAGGGCAGATGAACACTGAAGCTTTCTTT	CACAGQMNTEAFF